This is a list of T cell receptor beta chains from one sample in a study of T cell responses to AZD1222 COVID-19 vaccine. Libraries were prepared by immunoSEQ multiplex PCR; TCRdb keeps only in-frame clonotypes and omits some of them. In the table there are approximately 120,000 clones, 80% to 90% of which are singletons. The sample consisted of peripheral blood, taken 28 days after the second AZD1222 dose. The receptors derive from an adult who received the AZD1222 COVID-19 vaccine. The CDR3 runs from the conserved cysteine through the conserved F or W. Fields, in order: V gene, D gene, clone size, J gene, CDR3 DNA, CDR3 protein. The D gene is left open where the match is weak. Size is stated for part of the rows, as once, few or many counts, or as a class when the clone is expanded.

>TRBV30|NA|NA|TRBJ1-2
TGTGCCTGGTTCTATTCCTATGGCTACACCTTC
CAWFYSYGYTF
>TRBV11-2|NA|NA|TRBJ1-6
TGTGCCAGCAGCTTAGATTGGGGCCCTAGCACCCTCCACTTT
CASSLDWGPSTLHF
>TRBV3-1/TRBV3-2|TRBD1|NA|TRBJ1-2
TGTGCCAGCAGCCAAGGGACAGGGTACCCGATATATGGCTACACCTTC
CASSQGTGYPIYGYTF
>TRBV15|NA|NA|TRBJ2-2
TGTGCCACCAGCAGAGATTTGCTAGCGAACACCGGGGAGCTGTTTTTT
CATSRDLLANTGELFF
>TRBV18|TRBD1|NA|TRBJ1-5
TGTGCCAGCTCACCACAGGGACAGTATAGCAATCAGCCCCAGCATTTT
CASSPQGQYSNQPQHF
>TRBV25-1|NA|NA|TRBJ1-6
TGTGCCAGCAGCGACCTGGGCCCCGAATCCTATAATTCACCCCTCCACTTT
CASSDLGPESYNSPLHF
>TRBV18|TRBD2|NA|TRBJ2-1
TGTGCCAGCTCACCACAGCGGGGGCCCAGGATTGAGCAGTTCTTC
CASSPQRGPRIEQFF
>TRBV7-2|NA|NA|TRBJ2-7
TGTGCCAGCAGCTTGGGGGATCCGGTAGAGTACTTC
CASSLGDPVEYF
>TRBV18|TRBD2|NA|TRBJ2-1
TGTGCCAGCTCACCACTAGCGGGAGGGGACGGGGGCAATGAGCAGTTCTTC
CASSPLAGGDGGNEQFF
>TRBV5-1|TRBD2|NA|TRBJ2-1
TGCGCCAGCAGCCAAGTTCGGGGGGATGTTAGTAACAATGAGCAGTTCTTC
CASSQVRGDVSNNEQFF
>TRBV6-4|TRBD1|NA|TRBJ2-5
TGTGCCAGCTTAATACAGGGGATCCAAGAGACCCAGTACTTC
CASLIQGIQETQYF
>TRBV15|NA|NA|TRBJ1-1
TGTGCCACCAGCAGAGAAAAGGGGATGAACACTGAAGCTTTCTTT
CATSREKGMNTEAFF
>TRBV13|NA|NA|TRBJ1-2
TGTGCCAGCAGCTCCAACTGGAAAGATGGCTACACCTTC
CASSSNWKDGYTF
>TRBV5-1|NA|NA|TRBJ2-7
TGCGCCAGCAGCTTGGTGGACCCCACCTCCTACGAGCAGTACTTC
CASSLVDPTSYEQYF
>TRBV5-4|TRBD1|NA|TRBJ1-2
TGTGCCAGCAGCTTTGGAACCCAAGACAGGGACTATGGCTACACCTTC
CASSFGTQDRDYGYTF
>TRBV30|TRBD1|once|TRBJ1-5
TGTGCCTGGAGTGTAGGACAGGGGGAACGGCCCCAGCATTTT
CAWSVGQGERPQHF
>TRBV7-3|NA|NA|TRBJ2-3
TGTGCCAGCAGCTTAAACGGGGGACGCACAGATACGCAGTATTTT
CASSLNGGRTDTQYF
>TRBV18|NA|once|TRBJ1-2
TGTGCCAGCTCATCCCGTGAAGGCGTTAACTATGGCTACACCTTC
CASSSREGVNYGYTF
>TRBV7-6|TRBD1|NA|TRBJ1-1
TGTGCCAGCAGCTCTACAGGGGGGACCATGAACACTGAAGCTTTCTTT
CASSSTGGTMNTEAFF
>TRBV7-9|TRBD1|NA|TRBJ1-2
TGTGCCAGCAGCTCCTGGGACAGGCGGGACTATGGCTACACCTTC
CASSSWDRRDYGYTF
>TRBV11-3|NA|few|TRBJ1-1
TGTGCCAGCAGCTCGTCCAGAGCCACTGAAGCTTTCTTT
CASSSSRATEAFF
>TRBV5-5|TRBD2|NA|TRBJ2-7
TGTGCCAGCAGCGGTATCGCTAGCGGGAGCTACGAGCAGTACTTC
CASSGIASGSYEQYF
>TRBV12-5|NA|NA|TRBJ2-1
TGTGCTAGTGGTCAACCTGGTACAGGGCTGAGGTACAATGAGCAGTTCTTC
CASGQPGTGLRYNEQFF
>TRBV11-3|NA|NA|TRBJ1-1
TGTGCCAGCAGCTTTGGCCGAGGAGAAGCTTTCTTT
CASSFGRGEAFF
>TRBV7-9|TRBD1|NA|TRBJ1-2
TGTGCCAGCAGCCCAGTTTCAGCCGGGGACAGCAGTAACTATGGCTACACCTTC
CASSPVSAGDSSNYGYTF
>TRBV2|NA|NA|TRBJ2-3
TGTGCCAGCAGTGAAGCAGGGGTAACCACAGATACGCAGTATTTT
CASSEAGVTTDTQYF
>TRBV29-1|NA|NA|TRBJ2-1
TGCAGCGTTGAAATTCCTAGGGGCCAATCAAAGCAGTTCTTC
CSVEIPRGQSKQFF
>TRBV6-5|NA|NA|TRBJ1-5
TGTGCCAGCAGTCCTCGTGGGACGAATCAGCCCCAGCATTTT
CASSPRGTNQPQHF
>TRBV3-1/TRBV3-2|NA|few|TRBJ1-2
TGTGCCAGCAGCCAAGTAGCGTCGACAAACCTCTATGGCTACACCTTC
CASSQVASTNLYGYTF
>TRBV12-3/TRBV12-4|NA|NA|TRBJ1-1
TGTGCCAGCAGTTTCATGCGGAACACTGAAGCTTTCTTT
CASSFMRNTEAFF
>TRBV7-9|TRBD1|NA|TRBJ1-2
TGTGCCAGCAGCTCTGGACAGGGGCATCCGTTTGTCGAGGGCTACACCTTC
CASSSGQGHPFVEGYTF
>TRBV6-5|NA|few|TRBJ1-2
TGTGCCAGCAGCTCGACAGATAACTATGGCTACACCTTC
CASSSTDNYGYTF
>TRBV14|TRBD2|NA|TRBJ2-7
TGTGCCAGCAGCCAAGAGTCGGAGCGGGAGATATGGGAGCAGTACTTC
CASSQESEREIWEQYF
>TRBV7-9|TRBD1|NA|TRBJ1-1
TGTGCCAGCAGCTCACAGGGGGCAAAGGACACTGAAGCTTTCTTT
CASSSQGAKDTEAFF
>TRBV5-1|NA|NA|TRBJ1-3
TGCGCCAGCAGCTTCGACTCGCGGACGGGAAACACCATATATTTT
CASSFDSRTGNTIYF
>TRBV27|NA|NA|TRBJ1-2
TGTGCCAGCAGTTTATCGGCATACAACTATGGCTACACCTTC
CASSLSAYNYGYTF
>TRBV5-1|NA|NA|TRBJ1-2
TGCGCCAGCAGCTTGAGGGTGGAGGCTAACTATGGCTACACCTTC
CASSLRVEANYGYTF
>TRBV15|NA|NA|TRBJ1-5
TGTGCCACCGCCGGGGAATCCCTTCAGCCCCAGCATTTT
CATAGESLQPQHF
>TRBV4-3|TRBD1|NA|TRBJ1-1
TGCGCCAGCAGCCAAGATTGGGACAGGTTTCCAGCTTTCTTT
CASSQDWDRFPAFF
>TRBV2|NA|NA|TRBJ1-6
TGTGCCAGCAGTGCTGATTCTGGACGGATAAATTCACCCCTCCACTTT
CASSADSGRINSPLHF
>TRBV5-4|NA|once|TRBJ1-5
TGTGCCAGCAGCTTGGGAGGGTACAATCAGCCCCAGCATTTT
CASSLGGYNQPQHF
>TRBV5-8|NA|NA|TRBJ2-1
TGTGCCAGCAGCCGGAATTGGCTAGCAGGCAATGAGCAGTTCTTC
CASSRNWLAGNEQFF
>TRBV30|NA|NA|TRBJ2-2
TGTGCCTGGAGTGTTCGGATCACCGGGGAGCTGTTTTTT
CAWSVRITGELFF
>TRBV12-5|NA|NA|TRBJ1-6
TGTGCTAGTGGTTTGGGTCAGAGCTCCTATAATTCACCCCTCCACTTT
CASGLGQSSYNSPLHF
>TRBV14|TRBD1|NA|TRBJ2-1
TGTGCCAGCAGCCACTTTCGGGACAGGGGCCATGAGCAGTTCTTC
CASSHFRDRGHEQFF
>TRBV11-2|NA|few|TRBJ2-7
TGTGCCAGCAGCTTAAGGGGGACGGCCCGGGTGCACGAGCAGTACTTC
CASSLRGTARVHEQYF
>TRBV2|TRBD2|NA|TRBJ2-3
TGTGCCAGCAGTAGATGGACTAGCGGGAGTGGCACAGATACGCAGTATTTT
CASSRWTSGSGTDTQYF
>TRBV7-9|TRBD1|once|TRBJ1-2
TGTGCCAGCGGATCCCAAAATTCTGGGACAGGGCGCTATGGCTACACCTTC
CASGSQNSGTGRYGYTF
>TRBV28|NA|NA|TRBJ1-5
TGTGCCAGCAGTTTCGGGATCAAGGGTAATCAGCCCCAGCATTTT
CASSFGIKGNQPQHF
>TRBV6-4|NA|NA|TRBJ2-2
TGTGCCAGCAGTAGACAGGCCCCCACCGGGGAGCTGTTTTTT
CASSRQAPTGELFF
>TRBV4-3|NA|NA|TRBJ2-2
TGCGCCAGCAGCCCAGGGTGGGGGCGAAGCGGGGAGCTGTTTTTT
CASSPGWGRSGELFF
>TRBV3-1/TRBV3-2|TRBD1|few|TRBJ1-1
TGTGCCAGCAGCCGGGACAGGGGGACTGAAGCTTTCTTT
CASSRDRGTEAFF
>TRBV6-4|TRBD2|NA|TRBJ2-1
TGTGCCAGCAGTGATACTAGCGTGGGGAAGCAGTTCTTC
CASSDTSVGKQFF
>TRBV28|NA|NA|TRBJ1-1
TGTGCCAGCGGCCCGAGGCAGCCTTTTAGAACTTTCTTT
CASGPRQPFRTFF
>TRBV19|NA|once|TRBJ1-1
TGTGCCAGTAGTGGCTCGGGGGGGGCGTATAACACTGAAGCTTTCTTT
CASSGSGGAYNTEAFF
>TRBV4-2|NA|NA|TRBJ2-1
TGTGCCAGCAGCCAAGAGGGCGGTCATTACAATGAGCAGTTCTTC
CASSQEGGHYNEQFF
>TRBV3-1/TRBV3-2|TRBD1|NA|TRBJ1-2
TGTGCCAGCAGCCAAGGACCCACGACAGGGGCCCATGGCTACACCTTC
CASSQGPTTGAHGYTF
>TRBV19|NA|NA|TRBJ2-2
TGTGCCAGTACTCGACAGTCCTTCTTCGGGGAGCTGTTTTTT
CASTRQSFFGELFF
>TRBV7-6|NA|NA|TRBJ1-1
TGTGCCAGCAGCTTAGTCGGTGGGGAAGCTTTCTTT
CASSLVGGEAFF
>TRBV6-2/TRBV6-3|NA|NA|TRBJ1-1
TGTGCCAGCAGTTATGAAGCCGGGCTCGGGACTGAAGCTTTCTTT
CASSYEAGLGTEAFF